This paragraph covers one T cell receptor (beta chain) sequence. Germline V CDR1 and CDR2: MNHEY, SVGAGI. The CDR3 consists of 14 residues. The ends were cut back, 7 bases at V and 0 bases at J, with 12 bases in the middle. The data stem from a study of blood T cell repertoires in COVID-19. TCRdb's copy holds only in-frame clones and misses some; the assay was immunoSEQ multiplex PCR. The profile covers hundreds of thousands of clones, with 84% appearing a single time and around 9.2% taken by the ten largest. The chain combines TRBV6-5 with TRBJ1-1; possibly TRBD1 for D (5 bases). The sequence was collected from a human donor in a cohort sampled during active COVID-19. Sequencing was carried out using peripheral blood. This chain's CDR3 is CASKNGGLNTEAFF. The CDR3 coding sequence is TGTGCCAGCAAAAATGGGGGGTTGAACACTGAAGCTTTCTTT.